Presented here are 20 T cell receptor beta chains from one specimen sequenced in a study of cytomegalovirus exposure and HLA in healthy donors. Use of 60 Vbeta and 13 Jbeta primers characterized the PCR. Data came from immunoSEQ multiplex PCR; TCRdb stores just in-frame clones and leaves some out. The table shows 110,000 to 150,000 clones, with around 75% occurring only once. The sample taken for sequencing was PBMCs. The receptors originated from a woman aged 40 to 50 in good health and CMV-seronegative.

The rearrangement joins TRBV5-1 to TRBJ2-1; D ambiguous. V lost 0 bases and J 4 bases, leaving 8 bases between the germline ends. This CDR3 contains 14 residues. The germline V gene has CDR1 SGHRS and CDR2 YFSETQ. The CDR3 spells CASSLGAPYNEQFF. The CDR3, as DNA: TGCGCCAGCAGCTTGGGGGCCCCTTACAATGAGCAGTTCTTC.

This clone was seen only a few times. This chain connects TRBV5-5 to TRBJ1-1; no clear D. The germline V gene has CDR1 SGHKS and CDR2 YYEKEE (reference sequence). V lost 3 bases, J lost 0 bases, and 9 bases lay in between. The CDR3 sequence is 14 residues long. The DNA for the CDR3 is TGTGCCAGCAGCTCCTACACAGTGAACACTGAAGCTTTCTTT. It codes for CASSSYTVNTEAFF.

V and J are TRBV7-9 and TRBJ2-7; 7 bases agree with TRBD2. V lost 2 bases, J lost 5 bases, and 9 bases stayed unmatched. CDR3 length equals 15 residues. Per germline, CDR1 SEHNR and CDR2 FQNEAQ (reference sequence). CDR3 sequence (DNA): TGTGCCAGCAGCTTACCCCCGGGAGGACGGGACGAGCAGTACTTC. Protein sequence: CASSLPPGGRDEQYF.

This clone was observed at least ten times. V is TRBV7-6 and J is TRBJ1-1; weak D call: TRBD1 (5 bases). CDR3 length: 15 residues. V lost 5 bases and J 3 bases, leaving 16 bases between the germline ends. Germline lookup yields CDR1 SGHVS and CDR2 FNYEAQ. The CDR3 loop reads CASSPEQGLDTEAFF. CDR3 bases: TGTGCCAGCAGCCCGGAGCAGGGATTGGACACTGAAGCTTTCTTT. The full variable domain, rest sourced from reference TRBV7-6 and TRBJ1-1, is GAGVSQSPRYKVTKRGQDVALRCDPISGHVSLYWYRQALGQGPEFLTYFNYEAQQDKSGLPNDRFSAERPEGSISTLTIQRTEQRDSAMYRCASSPEQGLDTEAFFGQGTRLTVV.

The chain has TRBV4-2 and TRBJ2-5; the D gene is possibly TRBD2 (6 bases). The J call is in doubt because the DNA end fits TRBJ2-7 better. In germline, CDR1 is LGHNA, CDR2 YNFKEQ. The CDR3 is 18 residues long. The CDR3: CASSQDQEAWLAIYEQYF. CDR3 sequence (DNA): TGTGCCAGCAGCCAAGATCAAGAGGCGTGGCTAGCGATCTACGAGCAGTACTTC.

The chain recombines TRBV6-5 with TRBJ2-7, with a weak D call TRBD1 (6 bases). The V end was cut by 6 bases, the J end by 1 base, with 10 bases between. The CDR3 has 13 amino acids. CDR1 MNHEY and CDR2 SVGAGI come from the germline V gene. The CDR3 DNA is TGTGCCAGCAGCAAAACAGGGTCCTACGAGCAGTACTTC. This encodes CASSKTGSYEQYF.

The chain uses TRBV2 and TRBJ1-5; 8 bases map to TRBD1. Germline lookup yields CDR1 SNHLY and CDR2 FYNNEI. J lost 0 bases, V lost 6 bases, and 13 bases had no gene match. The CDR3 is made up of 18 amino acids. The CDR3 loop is CASSTRQGTSYSNQPQHF. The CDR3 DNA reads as TGTGCCAGCAGCACCCGACAGGGGACCTCGTATAGCAATCAGCCCCAGCATTTT.

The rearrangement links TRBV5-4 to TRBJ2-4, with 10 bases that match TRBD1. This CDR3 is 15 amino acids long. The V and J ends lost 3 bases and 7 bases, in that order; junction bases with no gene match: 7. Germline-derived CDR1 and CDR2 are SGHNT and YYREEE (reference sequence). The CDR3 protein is CASSWGGDRGNIQYF. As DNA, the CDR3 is TGTGCCAGCAGCTGGGGGGGGGACAGGGGTAACATTCAGTACTTC.

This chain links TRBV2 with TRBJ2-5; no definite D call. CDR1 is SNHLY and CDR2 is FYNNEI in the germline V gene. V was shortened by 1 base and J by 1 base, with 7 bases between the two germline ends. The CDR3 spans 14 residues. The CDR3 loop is CASSEEILQETQYF. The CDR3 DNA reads TGTGCCAGCAGTGAAGAGATACTCCAAGAGACCCAGTACTTC.

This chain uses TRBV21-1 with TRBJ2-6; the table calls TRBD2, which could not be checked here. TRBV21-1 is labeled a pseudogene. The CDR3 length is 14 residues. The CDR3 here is CAPRGALGANVLTF. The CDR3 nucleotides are TGTGCCCCTCGGGGTGCTCTAGGGGCCAACGTCCTGACTTTC.

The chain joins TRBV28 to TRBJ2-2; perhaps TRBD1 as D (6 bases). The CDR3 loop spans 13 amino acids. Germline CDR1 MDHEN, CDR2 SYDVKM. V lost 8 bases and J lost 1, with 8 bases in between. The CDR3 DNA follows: TGTGCCAGCGGGGGACAGAACACCGGGGAGCTGTTTTTT. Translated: CASGGQNTGELFF.

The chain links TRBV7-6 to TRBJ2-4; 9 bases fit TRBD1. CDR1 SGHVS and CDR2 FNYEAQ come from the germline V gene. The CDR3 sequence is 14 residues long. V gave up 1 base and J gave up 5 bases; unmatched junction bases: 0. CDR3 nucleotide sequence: TGTGCCAGCAGCTTAGGGACAGGGGAAAACATTCAGTACTTC. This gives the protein CASSLGTGENIQYF. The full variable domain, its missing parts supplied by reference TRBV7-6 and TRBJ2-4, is GAGVSQSPRYKVTKRGQDVALRCDPISGHVSLYWYRQALGQGPEFLTYFNYEAQQDKSGLPNDRFSAERPEGSISTLTIQRTEQRDSAMYRCASSLGTGENIQYFGAGTRLSVL.

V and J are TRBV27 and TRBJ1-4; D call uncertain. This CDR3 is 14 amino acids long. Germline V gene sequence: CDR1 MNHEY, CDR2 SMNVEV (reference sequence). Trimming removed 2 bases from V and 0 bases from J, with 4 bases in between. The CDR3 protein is CASSLVSTNEKLFF. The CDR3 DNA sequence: TGTGCCAGCAGTTTAGTATCAACTAATGAAAAACTGTTTTTT.

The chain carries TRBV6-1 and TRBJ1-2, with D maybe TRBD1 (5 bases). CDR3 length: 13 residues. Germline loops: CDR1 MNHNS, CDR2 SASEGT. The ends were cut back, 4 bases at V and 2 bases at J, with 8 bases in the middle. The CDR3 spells CASSVDNNYGYTF. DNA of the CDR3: TGTGCCAGCAGTGTGGACAACAACTATGGCTACACCTTC.

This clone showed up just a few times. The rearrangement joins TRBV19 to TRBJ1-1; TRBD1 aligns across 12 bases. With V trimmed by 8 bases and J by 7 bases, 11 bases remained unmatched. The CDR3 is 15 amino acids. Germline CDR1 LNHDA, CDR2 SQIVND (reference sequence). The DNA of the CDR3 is TGTGCCAGTCTCAACCCGGGACAGGGGGCTAGTGAAGCTTTCTTT. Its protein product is CASLNPGQGASEAFF.

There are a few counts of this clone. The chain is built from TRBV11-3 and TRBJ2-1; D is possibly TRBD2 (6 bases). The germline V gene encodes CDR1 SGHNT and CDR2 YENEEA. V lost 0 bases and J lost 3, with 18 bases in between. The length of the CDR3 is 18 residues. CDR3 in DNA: TGTGCCAGCAGCTTAGATCAAGGAGGGTCTGCCCTCTACAATGAGCAGTTCTTC. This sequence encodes CASSLDQGGSALYNEQFF. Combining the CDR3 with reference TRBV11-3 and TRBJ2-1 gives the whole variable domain EAGVVQSPRYKIIEKKQPVAFWCNPISGHNTLYWYLQNLGQGPELLIRYENEEAVDDSQLPKDRFSAERLKGVDSTLKIQPAELGDSAVYLCASSLDQGGSALYNEQFFGPGTRLTVL.

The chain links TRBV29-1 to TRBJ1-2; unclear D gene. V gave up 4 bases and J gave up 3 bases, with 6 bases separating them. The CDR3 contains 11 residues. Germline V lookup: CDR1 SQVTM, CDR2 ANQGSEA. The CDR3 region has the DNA TGCAGCGTTGCCCAGGACTATGGCTACACCTTC. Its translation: CSVAQDYGYTF.

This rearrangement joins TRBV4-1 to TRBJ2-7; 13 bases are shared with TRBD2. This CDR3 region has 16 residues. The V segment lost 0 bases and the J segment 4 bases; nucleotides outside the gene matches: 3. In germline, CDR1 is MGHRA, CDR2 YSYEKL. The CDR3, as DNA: TGCGCCAGCAGCCAAGATGGGACTAGCGGGGCTTACGAGCAGTACTTC. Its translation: CASSQDGTSGAYEQYF.

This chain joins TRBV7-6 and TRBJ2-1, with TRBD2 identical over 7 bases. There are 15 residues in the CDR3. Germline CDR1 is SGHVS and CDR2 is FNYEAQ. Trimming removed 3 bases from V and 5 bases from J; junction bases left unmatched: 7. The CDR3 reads CASSFGGRGHNEQFF. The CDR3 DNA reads TGTGCCAGCAGCTTCGGCGGGAGAGGGCACAATGAGCAGTTCTTC.

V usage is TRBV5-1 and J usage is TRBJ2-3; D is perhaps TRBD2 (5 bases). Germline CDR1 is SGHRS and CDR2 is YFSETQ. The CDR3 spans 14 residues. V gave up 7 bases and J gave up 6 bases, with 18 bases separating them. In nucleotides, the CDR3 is TGCGCCAGCCGCTGGGCCCCCGGGGAGGATACGCAGTATTTT. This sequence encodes CASRWAPGEDTQYF.